The clone carrying this TCR beta chain occurred many times. Antigen: not known. These data come from a study of Graves' ophthalmopathy and Graves' hyperthyroidism. Notes on the study in general: A model built from 13 signatures distinguished ophthalmopathy from stable hyperthyroidism with approximately 90% sensitivity and 70% to 84% specificity.

Transcripts of RNA were the source for amplifying TCR beta CDR3 regions. Following a first-round RT-PCR that used HTBI primers, a second-round multiplex PCR was carried out. From the multiplex PCR reads, TCRdb called clonotypes with MiXCR, one entry per CDR3 protein. The table shows about 400,000 distinct CDR3 sequences, with approximately 16% occurring only once. Germline-derived CDR1 and CDR2 are MDHEN and SYDVKM. V gave up 7 bases and J gave up 0 bases, with 19 bases separating them. This CDR3 is built from 18 residues. Where ophthalmopathy was present, donors had moderate-to-severe activity, CAS ≥3, NOSPECS ≥4 and duration under 3 months. The PBMCs had their origin in approximately 10 ml of fresh peripheral blood.

Sequencing used peripheral blood. The chain recombines TRBV28 with TRBJ2-6; D tentatively reads TRBD1 or TRBD2 (5 bases each). This TCR derives from a woman in her late teens or twenties with Graves' ophthalmopathy. The CDR3 loop is CASTEGRDAYSGANVLTF. CDR3 bases: TGTGCCAGCACCGAAGGACGGGACGCCTACTCTGGGGCCAACGTCCTGACTTTC. Drawing the rest from reference TRBV28 and TRBJ2-6, the complete variable domain is DVKVTQSSRYLVKRTGEKVFLECVQDMDHENMFWYRQDPGLGLRLIYFSYDVKMKEKGDIPEGYSVSREKKERFSLILESASTNQTSMYLCASTEGRDAYSGANVLTFGAGSRLTVL.